The rows below give T cell receptor beta chains drawn from one sample of a study of a mutant IDH1 vaccine in newly diagnosed glioma. These receptors have no identified antigens. Using immunoSEQ multiplex PCR, the repertoire was profiled, and TCRdb retains in-frame clones only, with some absent. The repertoire has about 36,000 clones, 75% to 90% of them found once; the top ten carry about 14%. The sample in question was peripheral blood mononuclear cells (PBMCs), obtained from a glioma patient whose treatment included an IDH1 peptide vaccine. Receptors were obtained from a young woman with glioma. Some clones in this sample may be carry-over from other donors' samples. Both conserved end residues are part of each CDR3. A D gene is named only where the DNA matches it firmly. Not all rows give a size; the values are once, few, many and, for expanded clones, a class.

J | length | V | size | D | DNA | CDR3
TRBJ1-5 | 14 | TRBV28 | . | . | TGTGCCAGCAGTTTAGCCGGGGGAGCATGGCCCCAGCATTTT | CASSLAGGAWPQHF
TRBJ2-3 | 16 | TRBV4-1 | . | . | TGCGCCAGCAGCCAAGGGAGGGAGACAAGCACAGATACGCAGTATTTT | CASSQGRETSTDTQYF
TRBJ1-4 | 14 | TRBV6-1 | . | . | TGTGCCAGCAGGGGGGGGGCAGGGAATGAAAAACTGTTTTTT | CASRGGAGNEKLFF
TRBJ1-5 | 13 | TRBV6-6 | . | TRBD1 | TGTGCCAGCACCAGGACAGGGGGTCAGCCCCAGCATTTT | CASTRTGGQPQHF
TRBJ2-7 | 15 | TRBV4-1 | . | . | TGCGCCAGCAGCCAAGATAGTAGGGAGGCCTACGAGCAGTACTTC | CASSQDSREAYEQYF
TRBJ2-2 | 16 | TRBV5-6 | once | . | TGTGCCAGCAGCTTGGATTTGGCGGGATACACCGGGGAGCTGTTTTTT | CASSLDLAGYTGELFF
TRBJ2-5 | 14 | TRBV29-1 | . | . | TGCAGCGTTGAAGGACTAAAGGTACAAGAGACCCAGTACTTC | CSVEGLKVQETQYF
TRBJ2-7 | 14 | TRBV9 | . | . | TGTGCCAGCAGCGTAGAGCTAGGTTCCTACGAGCAGTACTTC | CASSVELGSYEQYF
TRBJ2-3 | 16 | TRBV7-9 | . | . | TGTGCCAGCAGCCTCTCGGGGCTAGCGTATGGGGATACGCAGTATTTT | CASSLSGLAYGDTQYF
TRBJ1-5 | 16 | TRBV19 | once | . | TGTGCCAGTAGATTGTACGCGGGGGTGGGCAATCAGCCCCAGCATTTT | CASRLYAGVGNQPQHF
TRBJ2-2 | 14 | TRBV30 | . | . | TGTGCCTGGAGTTCCCGGGGATTAACCGGGGAGCTGTTTTTT | CAWSSRGLTGELFF
TRBJ2-3 | 17 | TRBV7-6 | . | TRBD2 | TGTGCCAGCAGCTCCCTTATAGCGGGAGTTGGCACAGATACGCAGTATTTT | CASSSLIAGVGTDTQYF
TRBJ2-1 | 15 | TRBV7-2 | . | TRBD2 | TGTGCCAGCAGCCAGTCCGGGGGGGGCTACAATGAGCAGTTCTTC | CASSQSGGGYNEQFF
TRBJ1-3 | 14 | TRBV7-2 | . | . | TGTGCCAGCAGCCTCCGGGGGCCCCCAAACACCATATATTTT | CASSLRGPPNTIYF
TRBJ1-4 | 15 | TRBV18 | once | . | TGTGCCAGCTCACCACCGGGGGGTGGAGATGAAAAACTGTTTTTT | CASSPPGGGDEKLFF
TRBJ1-5 | 14 | TRBV30 | . | . | TGTGCCTGGAGCGAGACAGGTCCGAATCAGCCCCAGCATTTT | CAWSETGPNQPQHF
TRBJ2-2 | 15 | TRBV6-5 | . | . | TGTGCCAGCAGCTTCGGAACGGGGGACACCGGGGAGCTGTTTTTT | CASSFGTGDTGELFF
TRBJ2-7 | 14 | TRBV4-1 | . | . | TGCGCCAGCAGCCAAGGAGGGGGAACCTACGAGCAGTACTTC | CASSQGGGTYEQYF